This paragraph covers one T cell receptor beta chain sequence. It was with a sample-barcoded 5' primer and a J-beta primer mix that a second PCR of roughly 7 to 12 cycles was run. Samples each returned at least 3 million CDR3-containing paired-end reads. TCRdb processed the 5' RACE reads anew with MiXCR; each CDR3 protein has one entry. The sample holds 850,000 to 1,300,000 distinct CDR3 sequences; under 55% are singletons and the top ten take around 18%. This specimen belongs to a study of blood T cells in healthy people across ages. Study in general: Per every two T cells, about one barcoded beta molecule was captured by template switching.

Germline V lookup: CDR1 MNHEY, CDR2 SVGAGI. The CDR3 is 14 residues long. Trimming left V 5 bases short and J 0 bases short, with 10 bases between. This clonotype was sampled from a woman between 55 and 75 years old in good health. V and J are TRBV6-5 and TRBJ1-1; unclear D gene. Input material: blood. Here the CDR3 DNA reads TGTGCCAGCAGTGCTACCCGGTTGAACACTGAAGCTTTCTTT. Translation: CASSATRLNTEAFF.